This TCR beta chain came from a study of T cells in Graves' hyperthyroidism and ophthalmopathy. The study's findings and limits: A model built on 13 V-J features separated ophthalmopathy from stable hyperthyroidism. Most thyroid clonotypes expanded above 0.001 appeared in blood too. Ophthalmopathy was model-predicted a median roughly 6.3 months pre-onset.

Diagnosis relied on clinical symptoms, serum thyroxine and TRAb, thyroid ultrasound and orbital computed tomography. A word on this clonotype: What it binds is unknown. A much larger clone differs from this one at a single base, so this may be a read error.

The TCR beta CDR3 regions underwent amplification using RNA transcripts as the source. The HTBI primer set served for first-round RT-PCR of the TCR CDR3. TCRdb itself ran the multiplex PCR reads through MiXCR, one entry per CDR3 protein. This sample yields roughly 500,000 distinct CDR3 sequences, of which 40% to 55% are seen a single time; under 20% belongs to the top ten. Sequenced: peripheral blood or thyroid tissue (not recorded which). The source of this sequence is an adult woman with Graves' disease, either hyperthyroidism or ophthalmopathy (not recorded which).

CDR3 protein: CASKPEFGSGNTIYF. For the CDR3, the DNA is TGTGCCAGTAAACCCGAGTTCGGCTCTGGAAACACCATATATTTT. The chain employs TRBV6-6 and TRBJ1-3, with unresolved D. From germline, CDR1 is MNHNY and CDR2 SVGAGI (reference sequence). Trimming took 9 bases from V and 0 from J, leaving 15 bases between them. There are 15 residues in the CDR3.